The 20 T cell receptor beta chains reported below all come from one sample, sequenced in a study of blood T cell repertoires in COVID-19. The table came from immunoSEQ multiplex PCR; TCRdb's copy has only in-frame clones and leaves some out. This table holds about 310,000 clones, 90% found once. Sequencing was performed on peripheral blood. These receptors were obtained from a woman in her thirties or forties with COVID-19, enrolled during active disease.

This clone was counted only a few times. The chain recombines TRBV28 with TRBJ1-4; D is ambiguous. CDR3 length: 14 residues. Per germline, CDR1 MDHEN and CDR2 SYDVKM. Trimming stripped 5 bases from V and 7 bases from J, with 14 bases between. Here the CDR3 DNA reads TGTGCCAGCAGTCATCGGAGTGGAATTGAAAAACTGTTTTTT. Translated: CASSHRSGIEKLFF.

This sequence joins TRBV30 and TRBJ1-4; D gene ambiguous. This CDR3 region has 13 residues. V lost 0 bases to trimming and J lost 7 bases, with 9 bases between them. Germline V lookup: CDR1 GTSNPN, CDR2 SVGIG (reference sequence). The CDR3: CAWSVGAGEKLFF. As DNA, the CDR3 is TGTGCCTGGAGTGTTGGAGCGGGTGAAAAACTGTTTTTT.

The CDR3 region is CASSLTVDHTIYF. CDR3 nucleotides: TGTGCCAGCAGCTTAACAGTTGATCACACCATATATTTT. The chain is built from TRBV5-4 and TRBJ1-3, with no clear D. The CDR3 is 13 amino acids. V was clipped by 2 bases and J by 8 bases, with 11 bases between them. Germline assignment: CDR1 SGHNT and CDR2 YYREEE (reference sequence).

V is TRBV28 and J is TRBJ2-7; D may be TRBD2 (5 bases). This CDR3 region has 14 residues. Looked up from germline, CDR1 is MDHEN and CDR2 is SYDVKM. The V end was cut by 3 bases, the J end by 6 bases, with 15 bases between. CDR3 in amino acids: CASSLRGLKGEQYF. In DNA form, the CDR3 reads TGTGCCAGCAGTTTGCGCGGGCTAAAAGGCGAGCAGTACTTC.

The CDR3 region is CASSTKVNTGETQYF. DNA for the CDR3: TGCGCCAGCAGTACAAAGGTTAACACCGGGGAGACCCAGTACTTC. The chain recombines TRBV10-2 with TRBJ2-5; D is ambiguous. The CDR3 covers 15 residues. Germline-derived CDR1 and CDR2 are WSHSY and SAAADI. The V end was cut by 5 bases, the J end by 5 bases, with 18 bases between.

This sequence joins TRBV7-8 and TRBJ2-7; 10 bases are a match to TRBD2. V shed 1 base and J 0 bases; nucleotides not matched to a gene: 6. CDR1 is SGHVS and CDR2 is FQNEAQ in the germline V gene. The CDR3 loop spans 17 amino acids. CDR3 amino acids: CASSLVSGRYPSYEQYF. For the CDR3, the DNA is TGTGCCAGCAGCTTAGTTAGCGGGAGGTACCCCTCCTACGAGCAGTACTTC.

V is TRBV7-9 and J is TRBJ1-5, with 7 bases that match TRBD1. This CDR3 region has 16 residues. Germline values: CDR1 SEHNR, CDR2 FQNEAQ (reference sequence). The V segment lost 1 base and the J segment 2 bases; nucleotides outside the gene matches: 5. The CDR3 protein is CASSLETGAGNQPQHF. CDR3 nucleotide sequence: TGTGCCAGCAGCTTAGAAACAGGGGCAGGCAATCAGCCCCAGCATTTT.

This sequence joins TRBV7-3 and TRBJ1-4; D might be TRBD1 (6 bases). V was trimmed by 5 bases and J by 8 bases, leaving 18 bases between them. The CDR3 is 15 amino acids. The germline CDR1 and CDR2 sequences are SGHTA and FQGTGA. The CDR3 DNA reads TGTGCCAGCAGCGCGACAGGTTCAGGTTTAGAAAAACTGTTTTTT. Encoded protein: CASSATGSGLEKLFF. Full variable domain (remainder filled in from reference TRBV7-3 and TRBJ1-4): GAGVSQTPSNKVTEKGKYVELRCDPISGHTALYWYRQSLGQGPEFLIYFQGTGAADDSGLPNDRFFAVRPEGSVSTLKIQRTERGDSAVYLCASSATGSGLEKLFFGSGTQLSVL.

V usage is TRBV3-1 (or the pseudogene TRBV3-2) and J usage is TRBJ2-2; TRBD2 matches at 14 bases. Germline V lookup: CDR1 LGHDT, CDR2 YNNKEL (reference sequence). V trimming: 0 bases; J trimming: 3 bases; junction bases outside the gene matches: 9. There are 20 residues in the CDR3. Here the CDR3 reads CASSQDRGLAGAYYTGELFF. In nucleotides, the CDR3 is TGTGCCAGCAGCCAAGATCGGGGACTAGCGGGGGCCTACTACACCGGGGAGCTGTTTTTT.

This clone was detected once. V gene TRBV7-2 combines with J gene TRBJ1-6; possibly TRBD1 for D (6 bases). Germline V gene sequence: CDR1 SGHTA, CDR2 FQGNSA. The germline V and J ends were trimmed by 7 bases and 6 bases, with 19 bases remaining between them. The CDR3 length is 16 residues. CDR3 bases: TGTGCCAGCACCTTCATCGCTAGGGGGAGTAATTCACCCCTCCACTTT. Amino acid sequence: CASTFIARGSNSPLHF.

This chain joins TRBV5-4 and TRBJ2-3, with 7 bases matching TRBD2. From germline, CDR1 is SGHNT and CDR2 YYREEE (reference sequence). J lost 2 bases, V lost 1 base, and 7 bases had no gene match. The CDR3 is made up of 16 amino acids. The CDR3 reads CASSLLSGIITDTQYF. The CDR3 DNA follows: TGTGCCAGCAGCTTGCTAAGCGGGATCATCACAGATACGCAGTATTTT.

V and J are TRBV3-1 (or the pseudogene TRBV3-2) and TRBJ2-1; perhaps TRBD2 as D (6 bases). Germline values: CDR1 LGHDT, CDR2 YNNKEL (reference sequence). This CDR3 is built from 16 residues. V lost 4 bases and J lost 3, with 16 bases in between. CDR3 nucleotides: TGTGCCAGCAGCCTACGTCGCGGGGTGGGCTACAATGAGCAGTTCTTC. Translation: CASSLRRGVGYNEQFF.

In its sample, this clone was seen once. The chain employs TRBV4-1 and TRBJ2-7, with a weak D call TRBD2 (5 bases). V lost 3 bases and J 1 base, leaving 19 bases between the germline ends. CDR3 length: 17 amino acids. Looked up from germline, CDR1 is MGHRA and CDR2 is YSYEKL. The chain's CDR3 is CASSHRSDGIGSYEQYF. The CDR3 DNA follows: TGCGCCAGCAGCCACCGTAGCGACGGGATTGGGTCCTACGAGCAGTACTTC.

The CDR3 spells CASSLSPGSGAYEQYF. In DNA form, the CDR3 reads TGTGCCAGCAGTTTATCGCCCGGGAGCGGGGCCTACGAGCAGTACTTC. The chain carries TRBV27 and TRBJ2-7; 7 bases are shared with TRBD2. The CDR3 runs to 16 residues. Germline values: CDR1 MNHEY, CDR2 SMNVEV (reference sequence). With 0 bases clipped from V and 2 bases from J, the junction kept 7 bases outside the gene matches.

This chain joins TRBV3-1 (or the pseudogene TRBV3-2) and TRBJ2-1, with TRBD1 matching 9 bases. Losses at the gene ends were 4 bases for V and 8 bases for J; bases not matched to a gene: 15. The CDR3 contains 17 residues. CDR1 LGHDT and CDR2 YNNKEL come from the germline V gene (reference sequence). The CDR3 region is CASSLQQGARNIYEQFF. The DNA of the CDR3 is TGTGCCAGCAGCCTTCAACAGGGGGCGCGGAATATCTATGAGCAGTTCTTC.

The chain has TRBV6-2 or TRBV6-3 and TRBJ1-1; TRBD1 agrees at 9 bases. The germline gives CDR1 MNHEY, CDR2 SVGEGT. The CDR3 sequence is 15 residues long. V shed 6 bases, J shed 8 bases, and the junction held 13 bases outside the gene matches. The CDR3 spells CASSQPRTGVSEAFF. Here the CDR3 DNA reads TGTGCCAGCAGCCAACCTCGGACAGGGGTATCCGAAGCTTTCTTT.

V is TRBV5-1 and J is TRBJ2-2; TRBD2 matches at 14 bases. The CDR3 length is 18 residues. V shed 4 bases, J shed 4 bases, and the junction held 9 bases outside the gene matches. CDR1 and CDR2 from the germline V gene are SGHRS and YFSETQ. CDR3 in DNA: TGCGCCAGCAGCCGGGGACTAGCGGGGGACCCCAGCACCGGGGAGCTGTTTTTT. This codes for CASSRGLAGDPSTGELFF.

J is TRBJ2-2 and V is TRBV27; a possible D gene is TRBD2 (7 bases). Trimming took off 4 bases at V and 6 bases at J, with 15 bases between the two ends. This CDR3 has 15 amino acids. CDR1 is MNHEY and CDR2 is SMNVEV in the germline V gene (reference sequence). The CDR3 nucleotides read TGTGCCAGCAGTTCGAGGGGGGAGGGAGCCGGGGAGCTGTTTTTT. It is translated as CASSSRGEGAGELFF.

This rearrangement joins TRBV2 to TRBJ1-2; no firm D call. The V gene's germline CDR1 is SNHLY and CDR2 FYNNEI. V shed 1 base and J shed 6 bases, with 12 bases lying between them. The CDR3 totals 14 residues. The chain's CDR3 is CASSEGLRSDGYTF. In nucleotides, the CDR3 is TGTGCCAGCAGTGAAGGACTCCGTTCGGATGGCTACACCTTC.

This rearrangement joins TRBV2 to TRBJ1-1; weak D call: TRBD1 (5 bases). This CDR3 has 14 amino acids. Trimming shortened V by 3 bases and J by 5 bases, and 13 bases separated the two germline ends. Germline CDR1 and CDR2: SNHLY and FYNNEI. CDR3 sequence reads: CASSDDNGGTEAFF. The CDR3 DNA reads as TGTGCCAGCAGTGACGACAACGGGGGTACTGAAGCTTTCTTT. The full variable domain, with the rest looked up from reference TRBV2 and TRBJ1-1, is EPEVTQTPSHQVTQMGQEVILRCVPISNHLYFYWYRQILGQKVEFLVSFYNNEISEKSEIFDDQFSVERPDGSNFTLKIRSTKLEDSAMYFCASSDDNGGTEAFFGQGTRLTVV.